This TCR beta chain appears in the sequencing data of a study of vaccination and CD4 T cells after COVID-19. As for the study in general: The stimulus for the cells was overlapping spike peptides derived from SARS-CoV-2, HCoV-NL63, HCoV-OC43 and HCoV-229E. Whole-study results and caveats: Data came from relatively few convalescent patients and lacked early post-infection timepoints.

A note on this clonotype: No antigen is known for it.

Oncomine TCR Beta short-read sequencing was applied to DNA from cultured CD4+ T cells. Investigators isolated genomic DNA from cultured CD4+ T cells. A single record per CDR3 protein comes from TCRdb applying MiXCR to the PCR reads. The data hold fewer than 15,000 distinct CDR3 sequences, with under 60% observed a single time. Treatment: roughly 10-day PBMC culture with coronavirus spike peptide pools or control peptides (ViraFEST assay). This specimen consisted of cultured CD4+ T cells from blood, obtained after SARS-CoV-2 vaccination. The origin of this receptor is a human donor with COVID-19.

The CDR3 DNA sequence: TGTGCCAGCAGCCGGGGACATCGGAACCCAATCCAGGATGGCTACACCTTC. It is translated as CASSRGHRNPIQDGYTF. This chain links TRBV11-2 with TRBJ1-2, with D perhaps TRBD1 (6 bases). V was trimmed by 5 bases and J by 6 bases, leaving 25 bases between them. The CDR3 contains 17 residues. Germline V gene sequence: CDR1 SGHAT, CDR2 FQNNGV.